The 9 T cell receptor beta chains below were found in one sample sequenced in a study of T-cell memory formation after mild COVID-19. TCRdb passed the 5' RACE reads through MiXCR, listing each CDR3 protein once. The sample has approximately 410,000 distinct CDR3 sequences; more than 20% are singletons. Sequenced: PBMCs or a T cell subset sorted from them (not recorded which). The receptor set was obtained from an adult woman who had mild COVID-19 (a few samples of this study predate the infection). Cell type and time point are not known.

The chain employs TRBV20-1 and TRBJ2-1, with D possibly matching TRBD2 (6 bases). The germline V gene has CDR1 DFQATT and CDR2 SNEGSKA (reference sequence). Trimming pared 4 bases from V and 4 bases from J, leaving 17 bases between. CDR3 length: 15 residues. CDR3: CSAIRAGHMYNEQFF. In DNA, the CDR3 is TGCAGTGCTATCCGAGCGGGCCACATGTACAATGAGCAGTTCTTC.

This clonotype was seen more than once but under ten times. The chain is built from TRBV24-1 and TRBJ2-1; TRBD2 matches at 8 bases. Germline trimming cut 1 base from V and 7 bases from J; bases unmatched to any gene: 11. This CDR3 contains 17 residues. Germline-derived CDR1 and CDR2 are KGHDR and SFDVKD. For the CDR3, the DNA is TGTGCCACCAGTGATTTCGGGAGGGCCATGAGTAAGAATGAGCAGTTCTTC. It specifies CATSDFGRAMSKNEQFF.

J is TRBJ2-1 and V is TRBV12-3 or TRBV12-4; tentatively, D is TRBD2 (7 bases). The CDR3 covers 15 residues. The ends were cut back, 2 bases at V and 5 bases at J, with 13 bases in the middle. As DNA, the CDR3 is TGTGCCAGCAGTTTAAGGCGGGGGCCTAACAATGAGCAGTTCTTC. Its protein product is CASSLRRGPNNEQFF.

This clonotype has a handful of counts. V and J are TRBV7-2 and TRBJ1-1; D unresolved. The CDR3 has 16 amino acids. Deletions cut 1 base from V and 0 bases from J, with 12 bases between. Germline V CDR1 and CDR2: SGHTA, FQGNSA. The CDR3 sequence is CASSLEGGSLNTEAFF. In nucleotides, the CDR3 is TGTGCCAGCAGCTTAGAAGGCGGCAGCCTGAACACTGAAGCTTTCTTT.

J is TRBJ2-3 and V is TRBV24-1, with D perhaps matching TRBD2 (5 bases). The CDR3 totals 15 residues. The V gene's germline CDR1 is KGHDR and CDR2 SFDVKD. The V and J ends lost 6 bases and 4 bases respectively, with 16 bases between them. The CDR3 region is CATSWSGGGADTQYF. CDR3 DNA: TGTGCCACCAGTTGGTCCGGCGGAGGAGCAGATACGCAGTATTTT.

In its sample, this clonotype was seen many times. V and J are TRBV5-1 and TRBJ1-2; D gene uncertain. Germline V gene sequence: CDR1 SGHRS, CDR2 YFSETQ. The CDR3 is 13 amino acids. The V gene lost 0 bases and the J gene lost 2 bases, with 5 bases spanning the gap. Here the CDR3 DNA reads TGCGCCAGCAGCTTGGATAGCAACTATGGCTACACCTTC. It codes for CASSLDSNYGYTF.

The chain couples TRBV7-2 to TRBJ2-2; 10 nucleotides line up with TRBD2. Germline V gives CDR1 SGHTA, CDR2 FQGNSA. The CDR3 consists of 16 residues. After removal of 4 bases from V and 7 bases from J, the junction contained 9 bases not matched to a gene. For the CDR3, the DNA is TGTGCCAGCAGCTACGACCTAGCGGGAGTCGGCGGGGAGCTGTTTTTT. This encodes CASSYDLAGVGGELFF.

V usage is TRBV9 and J usage is TRBJ2-1; 8 positions agree with TRBD2. Germline lookup yields CDR1 SGDLS and CDR2 YYNGEE. The CDR3 extends over 17 amino acids. After removal of 4 bases from V and 1 base from J, the junction contained 10 bases not matched to a gene. Here the CDR3 reads CASSQKQTSVSYNEQFF. CDR3 sequence (DNA): TGTGCCAGCAGCCAAAAACAGACTAGCGTTTCCTACAATGAGCAGTTCTTC.

A few counts support this clonotype. This chain joins TRBV20-1 and TRBJ2-7; a weak D match, TRBD1 (6 bases). The V gene's germline CDR1 is DFQATT and CDR2 SNEGSKA (reference sequence). This CDR3 comprises 15 residues. Between the trimmed V and J ends, which lost 0 bases and 5 bases, there was a span of 17 bases. The CDR3 protein is CSARDQGRPTHEQYF. As DNA, the CDR3 is TGCAGTGCTAGAGATCAGGGGCGGCCGACGCACGAGCAGTACTTC.